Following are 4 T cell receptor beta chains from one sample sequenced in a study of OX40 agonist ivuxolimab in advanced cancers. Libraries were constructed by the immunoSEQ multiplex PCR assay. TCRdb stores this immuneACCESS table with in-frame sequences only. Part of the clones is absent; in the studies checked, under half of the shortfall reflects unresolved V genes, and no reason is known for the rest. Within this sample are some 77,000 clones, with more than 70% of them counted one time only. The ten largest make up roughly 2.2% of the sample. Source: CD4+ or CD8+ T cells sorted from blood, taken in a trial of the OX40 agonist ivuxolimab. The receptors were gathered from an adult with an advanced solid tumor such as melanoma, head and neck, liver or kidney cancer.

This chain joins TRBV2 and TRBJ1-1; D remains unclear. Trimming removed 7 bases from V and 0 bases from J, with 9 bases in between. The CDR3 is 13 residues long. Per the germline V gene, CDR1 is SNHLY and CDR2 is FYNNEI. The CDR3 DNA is TGTGCCAGCATTCCGCAGATGAACACTGAAGCTTTCTTT. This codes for CASIPQMNTEAFF.

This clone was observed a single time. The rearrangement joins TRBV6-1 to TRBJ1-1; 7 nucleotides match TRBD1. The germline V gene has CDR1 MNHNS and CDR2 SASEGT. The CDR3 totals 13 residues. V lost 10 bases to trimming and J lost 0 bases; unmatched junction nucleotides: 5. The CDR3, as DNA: TGTGCCACCAGGGGACAGTTGAACACTGAAGCTTTCTTT. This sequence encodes CATRGQLNTEAFF.

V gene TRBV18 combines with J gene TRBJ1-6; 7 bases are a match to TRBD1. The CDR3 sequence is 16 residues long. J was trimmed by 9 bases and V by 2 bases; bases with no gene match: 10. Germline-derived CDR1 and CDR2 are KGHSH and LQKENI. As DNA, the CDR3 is TGTGCCAGCTCACCAGGGGGACAGAATCTTGGTTCACCCCTCCACTTT. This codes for CASSPGGQNLGSPLHF.

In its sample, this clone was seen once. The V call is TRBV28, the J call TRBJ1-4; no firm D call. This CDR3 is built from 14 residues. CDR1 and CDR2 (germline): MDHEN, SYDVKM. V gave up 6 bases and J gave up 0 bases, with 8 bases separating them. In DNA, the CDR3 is TGTGCCAGCAGCTCGTTTGCAACTAATGAAAAACTGTTTTTT. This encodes CASSSFATNEKLFF.